This TCR beta chain appears in the sequencing data of a study of T cell responses to AZD1222 COVID-19 vaccine. Clones were read by immunoSEQ multiplex PCR, and TCRdb kept only the in-frame ones, dropping some. The data hold around 100,000 clones, with around 85% observed a single time. The receptor was isolated from an adult in good health. The starting material was peripheral blood, obtained on day 0 of AZD1222 vaccination.

CDR3 bases: TGTGCCAGCAGCTTAGACCTCACAGATACGCAGTATTTT. Translated: CASSLDLTDTQYF. V usage is TRBV11-2 and J usage is TRBJ2-3; no reliable D call. The germline V gene encodes CDR1 SGHAT and CDR2 FQNNGV. V dropped 0 bases and J dropped 2 bases, with 3 bases sitting between them. CDR3 length: 13 residues.